This T cell receptor beta chain was captured in a study of tumor and adjacent non-tumor tissue in lung cancer. In the study overall: The patients, 10 men and about five women, were about 30 to 85 with stage I to III disease. Study results and limitations: TCR diversity was significantly greater in tumor than normal lung tissue. Higher tumor TCR diversity was associated with shorter survival.

The template was RNA from unsorted bulk tissue. Donors were chemotherapy-naive, newly diagnosed lung cancer surgical patients in China, August–late 2014. On this clonotype: Its antigen is unidentified.

Three rounds of nested PCR, following a modified ARM-PCR protocol, produced the TCRbeta library. TCRdb reprocessed the multiplex PCR reads with MiXCR, giving one entry per CDR3 protein. This table has roughly 66,000 distinct CDR3 sequences, 60% to 75% appearing once. V was pared by 4 bases and J by 5 bases, with 12 bases between. The CDR3 totals 14 residues. Germline V gives CDR1 MDHEN, CDR2 SYDVKM. V usage is TRBV28 and J usage is TRBJ1-5; D gene uncertain. Sequenced input: lung tumor tissue. The sequence came from a man in his 60s with non-small cell lung cancer. CDR3 in DNA: TGTGCCAGCAGTTATCAGGCGGCCTATCAGCCCCAGCATTTT. It is translated as CASSYQAAYQPQHF. Drawing the rest from reference TRBV28 and TRBJ1-5, the complete variable domain is DVKVTQSSRYLVKRTGEKVFLECVQDMDHENMFWYRQDPGLGLRLIYFSYDVKMKEKGDIPEGYSVSREKKERFSLILESASTNQTSMYLCASSYQAAYQPQHFGDGTRLSIL.